This T cell receptor (beta chain) was sequenced during a study of OX40 agonist ivuxolimab in advanced cancers. Produced via immunoSEQ multiplex PCR; TCRdb's table is partial and in-frame only. The data contain several thousand clones, approximately 73% of them singletons. CDR3 length: 15 residues. CDR1 is SGHTA, CDR2 FQGNSA, per germline. J lost 5 bases, V lost 1 base, and 5 bases had no gene match. V gene TRBV7-2 combines with J gene TRBJ2-1, with 7 positions matching TRBD2. The source is an adult with an advanced solid tumor such as melanoma, head and neck, liver or kidney cancer. The sample here was CD4+ or CD8+ T cells sorted from blood, taken in a trial of the OX40 agonist ivuxolimab. CDR3 protein: CASSLGLAEDNEQFF. The CDR3 DNA follows: TGTGCCAGCAGCTTAGGTCTAGCGGAGGACAATGAGCAGTTCTTC.